The 8 T cell receptor beta chains below were found in one sample sequenced in a study of tissue T cells after allogeneic stem cell transplantation (dated by TCRdb to the early 2020s). The library was prepared using the immunoSEQ multiplex PCR assay. The source is immuneACCESS, and TCRdb retained only in-frame sequences with V and J called. Part of the clones is not carried over; for the studies checked, unresolved V genes explain less than half of this, and the remainder is unexplained. Present in this sample are roughly 51,000 clones, 73% of which were seen just once. The ten largest clonotypes hold about 0.55% of the sample. The material sequenced was sorted cells pooled from one or two spleens. All receptors derive from a pool of C57BL/6 mice in good health.

To note about this clone: The genes and germline here are from mouse. The CDR3 end is not reached by the read, which stops 1 residue before it; the germline J gene fills it in. The chain combines TRBV13-1 with TRBJ1-2, with D perhaps matching TRBD1 (5 bases). V lost 7 bases to trimming and J lost 1 base, with 5 bases between them. Germline assignment: CDR1 NSHNY and CDR2 SYGAGN. The CDR3 runs to 11 residues. The CDR3 protein is CASGQNSDYTF. Partial CDR3 DNA: TGTGCCAGCGGACAAAACTCCGACTACACC.

As for this clone: Mouse names are used for the genes. The read comes to an end 1 residue before the CDR3 does, leaving the germline J gene to fill in the end. The rearrangement links TRBV31 to TRBJ2-5; 12 bases line up with TRBD2. J gave up 5 bases and V 3 bases, and 6 bases lay outside the gene matches. The CDR3 extends over 15 amino acids. Germline values: CDR1 GKSSPN, CDR2 SITVG. CDR3 sequence reads: CAWSPGLGGRDTQYF. The CDR3 bases that were read are TGTGCCTGGAGCCCGGGACTGGGGGGAAGAGACACCCAGTAC.

As regards this clone: Gene names denote mouse genes. The CDR3 end falls 1 residue outside the read, so it is completed with the germline J gene. The chain uses TRBV13-2 and TRBJ2-3; D may be TRBD1 (5 bases). V lost 1 base to trimming and J lost 0 bases, with 6 bases between them. CDR1 and CDR2 from the germline V gene are NNHNN and SYGAGS (reference sequence). This CDR3 has 14 residues. The sequenced part of the CDR3 DNA is TGTGCCAGCGGTGATCAGGGAAGTGCAGAAACGCTGTAT. It is translated as CASGDQGSAETLY. The full CDR3 sequence reads CASGDQGSAETLYF.

Note on this clone: Mouse names are used for the genes. CDR3 residues: CASSLRLQDTQYF. The DNA read from the CDR3 is TGTGCTAGCAGTTTAAGGCTCCAAGACACCCAGTAC. This chain joins TRBV29 and TRBJ2-5; D is ambiguous. The read falls 1 residue short of the CDR3 end, and the missing part is taken from the germline J gene. Germline CDR1 reads MSHET; CDR2 reads SYDVDS. The CDR3 extends over 13 amino acids. The V end was cut by 2 bases, the J end by 2 bases, with 5 bases between.

This clone was counted only a few times. Any gene name here is a mouse gene name. Read data end 1 residue before the CDR3 end; the end is taken from the germline J gene. The genes are TRBV19 and TRBJ2-7; 11 nucleotides line up with TRBD2. Germline values: CDR1 FNHDT, CDR2 SITEND (reference sequence). This CDR3 contains 15 residues. Trimming removed 0 bases from V and 4 bases from J; junction bases left unmatched: 3. CDR3 protein: CASSIAGTGGYEQYF. Partial CDR3 DNA: TGTGCCAGCAGTATAGCAGGGACTGGGGGTTATGAACAGTAC.

This clone has more than one count but fewer than ten. Any gene name here is a mouse gene name. The read ends 1 residue before the CDR3 terminus; that terminus is restored from the germline J gene. J is TRBJ2-7 and V is TRBV12-2; TRBD2 agrees at 8 bases. The CDR3 spans 14 residues. V was clipped by 0 bases and J by 4 bases; unmatched bases: 4. Germline V CDR1 and CDR2: SGHLS, HYDKME. This CDR3 reads CASSLEPGGYEQYF. CDR3 bases read: TGTGCCAGCTCTCTCGAGCCTGGGGGGTATGAACAGTAC.

As to this clone: The genes are named according to mouse. The read ends 1 residue shy of where the CDR3 ends; the end is completed using the germline J gene. This sequence joins TRBV31 and TRBJ2-2, with 13 bases lining up with TRBD2. With V trimmed by 1 base and J by 6 bases, 2 bases remained unmatched. Germline loops: CDR1 GKSSPN, CDR2 SITVG. The CDR3 runs 15 residues. CDR3 bases read: TGTGCCTGGAGTCGGACTGGGGGGGCGTCCGGGCAGCTCTAC. Translating gives CAWSRTGGASGQLY. The CDR3 reads in full as CAWSRTGGASGQLYF.

As for this clone: Genes and germline come from the mouse. CDR3 protein: CASSDALGADTQYF. The DNA read from the CDR3 is TGTGCCAGCAGTGATGCACTGGGGGCGGACACCCAGTAC. V usage is TRBV13-3 and J usage is TRBJ2-5; TRBD2 matches at 8 bases. The read halts 1 residue ahead of the CDR3 end, with the missing end drawn from the germline J gene. Trimming at V came to 0 bases and at J to 6 bases, leaving 3 bases not matched to a gene. The CDR3 runs to 14 residues. Germline V CDR1 and CDR2: NNHDY, SYVADS. The entire variable domain, with the rest obtained from reference TRBV13-3 and TRBJ2-5, is as follows: EAAVTQSPRSKVAVTGGKVTLSCHQTNNHDYMYWYRQDTGHGLRLIHYSYVADSTEKGDIPDGYKASRPSQENFSLILELASLSQTAVYFCASSDALGADTQYFGPGTRLLVL.